This TCR beta chain was observed in a study of blood T cell repertoires in COVID-19. In terms of age and location, participants ranged from roughly 18 to 100 years and lived in 24 US areas. This clone has just one count. The CDR3 runs to 15 residues. The germline V gene encodes CDR1 MNHEY and CDR2 SMNVEV (reference sequence). The germline V and J ends were trimmed by 8 bases and 4 bases, with 18 bases remaining between them. Using immunoSEQ multiplex PCR, the repertoire was profiled, and TCRdb retains in-frame clones only, with some absent. The sample comprises roughly 420,000 clones, roughly 90% of which are singletons, and more than 0.85% rests with the top ten.

This chain links TRBV27 with TRBJ1-5; D is perhaps TRBD1 (6 bases). The sample comprised PBMCs or T cells enriched from blood (not recorded which). This receptor was identified in a woman in her thirties with acute COVID-19. In DNA, the CDR3 is TGTGCCAGCGGAAAAAACTTCGACAGGAATCAGCCCCAGCATTTT. Encoded protein: CASGKNFDRNQPQHF.